Presented here are 14 T cell receptor beta chains from one specimen sequenced in a study of cytomegalovirus exposure and HLA in healthy donors. The primer mix had 60 Vbeta and 13 Jbeta primers. Profiling relied on immunoSEQ multiplex PCR, and the TCRdb table lists in-frame clones only, not all of them. The sample shows 220,000 or so clones, approximately 78% of them seen only once. Source material: PBMCs. The origin of the receptors is a woman aged 35 to 49 in good health and CMV-seronegative.

This chain links TRBV30 with TRBJ1-2; D gene ambiguous. The ends were cut back, 0 bases at V and 4 bases at J, with 9 bases in the middle. Germline lookup yields CDR1 GTSNPN and CDR2 SVGIG (reference sequence). This CDR3 contains 13 residues. CDR3 bases: TGTGCCTGGAGTGTAGTCAGGCCCTATGGCTACACCTTC. The encoded protein is CAWSVVRPYGYTF.

The V call is TRBV5-1, the J call TRBJ2-1; TRBD2 is a possible D gene (5 bases). Germline V gene data show CDR1 as SGHRS and CDR2 as YFSETQ. V was cut by 1 base and J by 7 bases, with 12 bases left in between. There are 14 residues in the CDR3. The CDR3 spells CASSLLLVGNEQFF. The CDR3 DNA is TGCGCCAGCAGCTTGCTACTAGTGGGGAATGAGCAGTTCTTC.

The chain uses TRBV18 and TRBJ2-2; D not certain. CDR3 size: 14 residues. V was cut by 4 bases and J by 1 base, with 7 bases left in between. CDR1 is KGHSH and CDR2 is LQKENI in the germline V gene. CDR3 nucleotides: TGTGCCAGCTCACTTTACAAGAACACCGGGGAGCTGTTTTTT. It is translated as CASSLYKNTGELFF.

V is TRBV30 and J is TRBJ1-4; D perhaps matches TRBD1 (6 bases). Germline assignment: CDR1 GTSNPN and CDR2 SVGIG (reference sequence). The CDR3 is 13 residues long. Trimming left V 2 bases short and J 7 bases short, with 11 bases between. Here the CDR3 DNA reads TGTGCCTGGAGTAGGCAGGGGAGTGAAAAACTGTTTTTT. Translation: CAWSRQGSEKLFF.

V gene TRBV30 combines with J gene TRBJ1-5, with D tentatively TRBD1 (6 bases). Germline V CDR1 and CDR2: GTSNPN, SVGIG (reference sequence). V lost 0 bases and J 5 bases, leaving 14 bases between the germline ends. The CDR3 is 15 amino acids. The CDR3: CAWSVPRGRYQPQHF. CDR3 bases: TGTGCCTGGAGTGTCCCCAGGGGTCGGTATCAGCCCCAGCATTTT.

The chain carries TRBV28 and TRBJ2-3, with a tentative D call TRBD1 (6 bases). V shed 5 bases and J shed 7 bases, with 16 bases lying between them. Germline lookup yields CDR1 MDHEN and CDR2 SYDVKM. The CDR3 has 14 residues. The CDR3 protein is CASSRIATGNTQYF. CDR3 nucleotide sequence: TGTGCCAGCAGTCGAATAGCAACAGGGAATACGCAGTATTTT.

This clone has more than one count but fewer than ten. The gene calls are TRBV6-1 and TRBJ2-2; D might be TRBD1 (7 bases). The CDR3 consists of 16 residues. The V end was cut by 1 base, the J end by 7 bases, with 16 bases between. CDR1 is MNHNS and CDR2 is SASEGT in the germline V gene. CDR3 nucleotides: TGTGCCAGCAGTGAAGTGGAGGGGGCAATTGGCGGGGAGCTGTTTTTT. The encoded protein is CASSEVEGAIGGELFF.

The chain recombines TRBV7-2 with TRBJ1-2; a weak D match, TRBD1 (5 bases). The length of the CDR3 is 12 residues. Germline CDR1 is SGHTA and CDR2 is FQGNSA. V was pared by 7 bases and J by 12 bases, with 18 bases between. The DNA for the CDR3 is TGTGCCAGCACCAGGGAAGTAGACGTAAACACCTTC. Encoded protein: CASTREVDVNTF.

CDR3 residues: CASSLSYTGFQETQYF. In nucleotides, the CDR3 is TGTGCCAGCAGCTTAAGTTACACGGGGTTCCAAGAGACCCAGTACTTC. This chain connects TRBV11-2 to TRBJ2-5; TRBD2 is a possible D gene (5 bases). V lost 2 bases and J 1 base, leaving 14 bases between the germline ends. The CDR3 runs 16 residues. The V gene's germline CDR1 is SGHAT and CDR2 FQNNGV.

The genes are TRBV5-1 and TRBJ2-7, with D tentatively TRBD1 (5 bases). Trimming removed 3 bases at V and 3 bases at J, with 16 bases between. CDR3 size: 15 residues. Germline V gene sequence: CDR1 SGHRS, CDR2 YFSETQ. CDR3 sequence (DNA): TGCGCCAGCAGCTCGGGTCTAGTGGGGCTCTACGAGCAGTACTTC. This sequence encodes CASSSGLVGLYEQYF.

This clone appeared a single time. The V gene is TRBV5-1, the J gene TRBJ1-2, with a weak D call TRBD1 (5 bases). Trimming took off 2 bases at V and 4 bases at J, with 9 bases between the two ends. This CDR3 is 13 amino acids long. The germline V gene has CDR1 SGHRS and CDR2 YFSETQ. This chain's CDR3 is CASSFGGVYGYTF. In DNA, the CDR3 is TGCGCCAGCAGCTTCGGAGGGGTCTATGGCTACACCTTC.

The J gene is TRBJ1-1, the V gene TRBV29-1; 9 nucleotides line up with TRBD1. Germline trimming cut 6 bases from V and 4 bases from J; bases unmatched to any gene: 6. The CDR3 is 13 residues long. CDR1 and CDR2 from the germline V gene are SQVTM and ANQGSEA. The CDR3 nucleotides are TGCAGCGTATCCCGGGACAGGGTCACTGAAGCTTTCTTT. Translation gives CSVSRDRVTEAFF.

The chain recombines TRBV9 with TRBJ2-2, with TRBD2 as a possible D gene (6 bases). CDR3 length equals 16 residues. Between the trimmed V and J ends, which lost 4 bases and 5 bases, there was a span of 18 bases. CDR1 and CDR2 (germline): SGDLS, YYNGEE. CDR3: CASSTLSAGHTGELFF. CDR3 sequence (DNA): TGTGCCAGCAGCACCTTGTCAGCGGGTCATACCGGGGAGCTGTTTTTT.

CDR3 bases: TGTGCCAGCAGTTATTACAGGGGGAGAGAGCAGTACTTC. Its translation: CASSYYRGREQYF. V and J are TRBV6-5 and TRBJ2-7, with 8 bases lining up with TRBD1. Germline V lookup: CDR1 MNHEY, CDR2 SVGAGI. The CDR3 covers 13 residues. V was pared by 3 bases and J by 7 bases, with 5 bases of the junction left unmatched.